This passage covers 7 T cell receptor beta chains from one sample sequenced in a study of T cells after yellow fever vaccination. TCRdb recomputed calls from the 5' RACE reads with MiXCR, one row per CDR3 protein. The table shows hundreds of thousands of distinct CDR3 sequences, with less than 20% occurring only once. The input for sequencing was PBMCs, taken about 5 days after the first yellow fever vaccination. The receptors stem from a man younger than 35 who received the YFV17D yellow fever vaccine.

In DNA form, the CDR3 reads TGCAGCCACAACGGGATGAGGGAGGACAATGAGCAGTTCTTC. The encoded protein is CSHNGMREDNEQFF. The chain links TRBV29-1 to TRBJ2-1; D perhaps matches TRBD2 (6 bases). V shed 8 bases and J shed 5 bases, with 19 bases lying between them. The CDR3 sequence is 14 residues long. Germline-derived CDR1 and CDR2 are SQVTM and ANQGSEA.

This rearrangement joins TRBV21-1 to TRBJ1-6; the table gives TRBD1 as D, unverified against the DNA. TRBV21-1 counts as a pseudogene. This CDR3 has 16 residues. CDR3: CASSKAEGQTNSPLHF. The CDR3, as DNA: TGTGCCAGCAGCAAAGCGGAAGGACAGACAAATTCACCCCTCCACTTT.

This clonotype appeared a single time. The rearrangement joins TRBV7-3 to TRBJ2-6; D remains ambiguous. Trimming took 4 bases from V and 0 from J, leaving 10 bases between them. The CDR3 contains 16 residues. Germline V CDR1 and CDR2: SGHTA, FQGTGA. In DNA, the CDR3 is TGTGCCAGCAGCTCTCGAAACCCCTCTGGGGCCAACGTCCTGACTTTC. Translation: CASSSRNPSGANVLTF.

This sequence joins TRBV20-1 and TRBJ2-1, with 8 positions matching TRBD2. The CDR3 is made up of 13 amino acids. The V and J ends lost 7 bases and 7 bases, in that order; junction bases with no gene match: 9. Germline CDR1 and CDR2: DFQATT and SNEGSKA (reference sequence). The CDR3 nucleotides are TGCAGTGTCCGTCCGGGACTAGGGAATGAGCAGTTCTTC. This translates into CSVRPGLGNEQFF.

In its sample, this clonotype was seen many times. The rearrangement links TRBV5-1 to TRBJ2-3, with D maybe TRBD2 (5 bases). V was pared by 6 bases and J by 0 bases, with 11 bases between. Looked up from germline, CDR1 is SGHRS and CDR2 is YFSETQ. The CDR3 runs to 14 residues. The CDR3 coding sequence is TGCGCCAGCACCGAGGGCGGTAGCACAGATACGCAGTATTTT. Translated: CASTEGGSTDTQYF.

This clonotype was seen a handful of times. J is TRBJ2-1 and V is TRBV20-1; TRBD2 aligns across 12 bases. There are 15 residues in the CDR3. The V gene end was trimmed by 0 bases and the J gene end by 9 bases; junction bases not matched to a gene: 6. Germline CDR1 reads DFQATT; CDR2 reads SNEGSKA (reference sequence). The CDR3 DNA is TGCAGTGCTAGAGATAGAGCTAGCGGGGGGGCTGAGCAGTTCTTC. Its translation is CSARDRASGGAEQFF.

This sequence joins TRBV20-1 and TRBJ2-3, with no clear D. From germline, CDR1 is DFQATT and CDR2 SNEGSKA (reference sequence). Trimming cost V 0 bases and J 4 bases, with 14 bases left between them. This CDR3 region has 15 residues. The CDR3 is CSARDRSRAPDTQYF. CDR3 nucleotides: TGCAGTGCTAGAGATCGGAGTAGGGCCCCAGATACGCAGTATTTT.